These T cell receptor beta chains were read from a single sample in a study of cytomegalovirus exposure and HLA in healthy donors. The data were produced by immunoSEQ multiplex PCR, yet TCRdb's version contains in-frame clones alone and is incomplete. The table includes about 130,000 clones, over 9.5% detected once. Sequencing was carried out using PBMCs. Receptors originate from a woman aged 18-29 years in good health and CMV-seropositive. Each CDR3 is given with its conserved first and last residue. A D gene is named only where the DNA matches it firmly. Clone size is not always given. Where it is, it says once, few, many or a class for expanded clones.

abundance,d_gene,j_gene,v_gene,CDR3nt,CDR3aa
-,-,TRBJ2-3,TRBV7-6,TGTGCCAGCAGCTTATATGGCACAGATACGCAGTATTTT,CASSLYGTDTQYF
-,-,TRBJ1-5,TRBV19,TGTGCCAGTAGTTCACAGGTTAATCAGCCCCAGCATTTT,CASSSQVNQPQHF
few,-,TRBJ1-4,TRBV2,TGTGCCAGCGGCAGGGGTAATGAAAAACTGTTTTTT,CASGRGNEKLFF
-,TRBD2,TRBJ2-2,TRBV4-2,TGTGCCAGCAGCCTCCTAGCGGGAGGGCTGGACACCGGGGAGCTGTTTTTT,CASSLLAGGLDTGELFF
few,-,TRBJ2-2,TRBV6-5,TGTGCCAGCAGGCCGCTGACAGCGAACACCGGGGAGCTGTTTTTT,CASRPLTANTGELFF
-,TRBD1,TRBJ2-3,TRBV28,TGTGCCAGTCGCTGGGGGACAGGGGGGGGAGATACGCAGTATTTT,CASRWGTGGGDTQYF
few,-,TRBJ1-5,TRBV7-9,TGTGCCAGCAGCTTCTCAGGGAGGAATCAGCCCCAGCATTTT,CASSFSGRNQPQHF
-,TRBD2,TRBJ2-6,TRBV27,TGTGCCAGCAGTTTAGGGCGGGGGGACGTCCTGACTTTC,CASSLGRGDVLTF
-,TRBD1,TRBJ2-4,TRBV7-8,TGTGCCAGCAGCTTAGAGGGGACAGGGGGCTCTCTAGCCAAAAACATTCAGTACTTC,CASSLEGTGGSLAKNIQYF
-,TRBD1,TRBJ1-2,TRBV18,TGTGCCAGCTCACCAGGGCAGGGGGCTAACTATGGCTACACCTTC,CASSPGQGANYGYTF
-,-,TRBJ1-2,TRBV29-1,TGCAGCGTTGTGGAGGATGGCTACACCTTC,CSVVEDGYTF
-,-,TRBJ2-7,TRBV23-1,TGCGCCAGCAGGAACTACATGGTTCGGGTTTCCTACGAGCAGTACTTC,CASRNYMVRVSYEQYF
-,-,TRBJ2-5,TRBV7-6,TGTGCCAGCAGCTTAGGGGCCCCCCCAAGGGGTGAGACCCAGTACTTC,CASSLGAPPRGETQYF